The T cell receptor beta chain described here comes from a study of PD-1 blockade in classical Hodgkin lymphoma (TCRdb year 2020). With regard to the full study: Nivolumab dosing was 3 mg/kg intravenously every 2 weeks, continuing until either disease progression or unacceptable toxicity. To define a peripheral blood immune signature of response to PD-1 blockade in classical Hodgkin lymphoma, the study combined TCR beta sequencing with CyTOF.

V loses 4 bases of germline sequence and J loses 2 bases, and the interval between the two ends is 9 bases. Per the germline V gene, SNHLY is the CDR1 and FYNNEI is the CDR2. The CDR3 starts with the cysteine, ends with the phenylalanine, and has 13 residues. CDR3 DNA is the only sequence kept; it has 39 bases, read in frame from the first base. For this clone: There is no known antigen for this receptor. The sample holds no much larger clone one base away, and base qualities are not on file.

Study-wide conclusions, independent of this receptor: The study was restricted to a single clinical trial cohort, and the causes of repertoire differences, possibly disease activity or prior therapy, were left undefined. CD4+ but not CD8+ TCR diversity rose significantly by C4D1 (p=0.0027 vs p=0.16), most apparent in complete responders (p=0.02). Baseline diversity similar to that of newly diagnosed patients was observed in trial patients achieving complete response, whereas significantly lower diversity was observed in partial responders and progressors. Baseline TCR diversity was reported as lower in newly diagnosed patients than in healthy donors, and lower still in relapsed/refractory patients. Patients starting nivolumab less than 1 year after ASCT had lower diversity and were excluded from later analyses to avoid confounding by immune reconstitution.

Sample time point, as interpreted from the label and publication: cycle 4 day 1 (C4D1), after 5 to 7 weeks of nivolumab. Every trial patient had relapsed following autologous stem cell transplantation, and prior brentuximab vedotin exposure was what differed among cohorts A, B and C. The trial cohort comprised 60 or so patients with relapsed/refractory classical Hodgkin lymphoma whose best overall responses were complete response, partial response or progressive disease. In the multi-cohort phase II CheckMate 205 trial, trial patients received single-agent nivolumab. An independent review committee assessed best overall response using the 2007 International Working Group response criteria. Trial PBMCs were obtained immediately prior to nivolumab initiation (C1D1) and on therapy at cycle 2 day 1 and cycle 4 day 1. Peripheral blood was collected in 8 mL Vacutainer Cell Preparation Tubes, from which PBMCs were isolated by centrifugation and then cryopreserved.

Genomic DNA was extracted with the Qiagen DNeasy kit from unsorted PBMCs and from negatively selected CD4+ and CD8+ fractions. Amplification of TCR beta CDR3 regions was done by immunoSEQ multiplex PCR with primers that anneal to V and J segments. Amplification bias was minimized using a synthetic immune receptor repertoire, and residual bias was removed computationally after sequencing. Regarding the original processing steps: Repertoire diversity was quantified as the Shannon entropy index using custom Python scripts. Unsorted, CD4+ and CD8+ repertoires were examined separately, except in combined analyses, for which CD4+ and CD8+ sequences were merged in silico. Clonal expansion was defined as a frequency increase of at least 2-fold after treatment compared with C1D1, and clones undetected at baseline were assigned a pseudocount of 0.5. Clones with 0 or 1 copy at C1D1 were classified as singleton clones, and clones with 2 or more copies were classified as non-singleton clones. Clones expanded in unsorted samples were assigned a CD4+, CD8+ or unknown annotation through matching of protein sequences in sorted samples from the same patient. Wilcoxon tests on paired samples were used to test diversity changes from C1D1 to C4D1. TCRdb obtained this table from immuneACCESS and retained in-frame rearrangements with V and J assigned. These tables miss some clones; where compared with another copy, unresolved V genes account for less than half of the shortfall, and the remainder is unexplained. D and trimming were read from the DNA, whereas the V and J calls and clone size are those reported in that table. The sample data list approximately 96,000 clones, and about 93% of these were observed just once. The ten biggest clones cover around 2% of the sample.

This TCR derives from a human donor with classical Hodgkin lymphoma. The starting material was peripheral blood mononuclear cells (PBMCs), obtained before the fourth cycle of nivolumab. In this chain, TRBV2 is recombined with TRBJ2-7, with the D gene uncertain. The CDR3 protein sequence reads: CASSAGMTYEQYF. The nucleotide sequence is given as TGTGCCAGCAGTGCGGGTATGACCTACGAGCAGTACTTC.